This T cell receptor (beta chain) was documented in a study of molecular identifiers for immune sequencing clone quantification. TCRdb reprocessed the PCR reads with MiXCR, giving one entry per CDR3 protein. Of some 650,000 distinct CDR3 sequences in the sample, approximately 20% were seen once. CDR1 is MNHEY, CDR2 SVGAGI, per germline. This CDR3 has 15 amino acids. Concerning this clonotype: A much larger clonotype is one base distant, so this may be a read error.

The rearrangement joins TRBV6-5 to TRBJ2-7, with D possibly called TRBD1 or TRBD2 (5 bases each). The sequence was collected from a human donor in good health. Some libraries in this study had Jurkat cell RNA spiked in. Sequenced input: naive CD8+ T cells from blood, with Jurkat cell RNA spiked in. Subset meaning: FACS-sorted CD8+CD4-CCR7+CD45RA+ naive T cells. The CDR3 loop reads CASSYGTPSSYEQSF. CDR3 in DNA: TGTGCCAGCAGTTACGGGACCCCCAGCTCCTACGAGCAGTCCTTC.